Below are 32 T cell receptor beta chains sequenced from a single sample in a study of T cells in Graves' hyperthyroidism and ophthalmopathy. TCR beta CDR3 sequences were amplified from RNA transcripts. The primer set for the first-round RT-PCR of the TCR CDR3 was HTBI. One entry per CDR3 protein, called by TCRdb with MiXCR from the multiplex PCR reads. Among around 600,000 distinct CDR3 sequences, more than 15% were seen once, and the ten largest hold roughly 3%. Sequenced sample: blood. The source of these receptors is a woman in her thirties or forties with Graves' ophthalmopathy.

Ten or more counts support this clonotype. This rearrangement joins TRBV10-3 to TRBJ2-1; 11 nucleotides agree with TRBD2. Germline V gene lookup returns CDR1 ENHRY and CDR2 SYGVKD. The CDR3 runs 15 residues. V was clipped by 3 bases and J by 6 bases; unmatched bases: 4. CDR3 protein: CAISDGTSGPNEQFF. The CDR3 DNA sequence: TGTGCCATCAGTGACGGGACTAGCGGCCCCAATGAGCAGTTCTTC.

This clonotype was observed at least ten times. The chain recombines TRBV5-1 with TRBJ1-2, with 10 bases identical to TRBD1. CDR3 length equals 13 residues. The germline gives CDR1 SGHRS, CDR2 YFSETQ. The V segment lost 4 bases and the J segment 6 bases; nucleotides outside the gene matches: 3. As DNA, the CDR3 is TGCGCCAGCAGCCCAGGACAGGGGGATGGCTACACCTTC. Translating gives CASSPGQGDGYTF.

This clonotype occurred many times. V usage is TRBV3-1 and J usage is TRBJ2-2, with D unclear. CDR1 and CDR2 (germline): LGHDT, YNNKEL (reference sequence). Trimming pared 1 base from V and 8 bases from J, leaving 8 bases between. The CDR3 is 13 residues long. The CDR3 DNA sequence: TGTGCCAGCAGCCAAGCGCGAGTGGGGGAGCTGTTTTTT. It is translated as CASSQARVGELFF.

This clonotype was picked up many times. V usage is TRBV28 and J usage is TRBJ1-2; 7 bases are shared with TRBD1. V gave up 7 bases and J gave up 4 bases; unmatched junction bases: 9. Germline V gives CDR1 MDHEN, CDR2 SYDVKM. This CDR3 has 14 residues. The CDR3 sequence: CASTPYDRVYGYTF. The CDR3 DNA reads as TGTGCCAGCACCCCCTATGACAGGGTCTATGGCTACACCTTC.

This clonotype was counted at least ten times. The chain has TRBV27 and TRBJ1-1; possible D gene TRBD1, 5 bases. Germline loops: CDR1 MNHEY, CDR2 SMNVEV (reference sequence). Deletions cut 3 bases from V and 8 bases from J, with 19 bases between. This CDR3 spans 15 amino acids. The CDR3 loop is CASSLNTATNREAFF. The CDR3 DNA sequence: TGTGCCAGCAGTTTGAATACAGCGACGAACAGGGAAGCTTTCTTT.

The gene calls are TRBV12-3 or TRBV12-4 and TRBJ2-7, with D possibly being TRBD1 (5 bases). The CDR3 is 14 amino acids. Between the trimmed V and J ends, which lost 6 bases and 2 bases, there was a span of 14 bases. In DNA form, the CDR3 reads TGTGCCAGCAGACCCAGATCAGGGACCTACGAGCAGTACTTC. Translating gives CASRPRSGTYEQYF.

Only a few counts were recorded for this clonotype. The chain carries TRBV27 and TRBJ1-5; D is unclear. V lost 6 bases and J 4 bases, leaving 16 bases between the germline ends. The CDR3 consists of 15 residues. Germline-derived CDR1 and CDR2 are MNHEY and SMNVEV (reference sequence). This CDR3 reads CASRKTGVRNQPQHF. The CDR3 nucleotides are TGTGCCAGCAGGAAAACTGGGGTGAGGAATCAGCCCCAGCATTTT.

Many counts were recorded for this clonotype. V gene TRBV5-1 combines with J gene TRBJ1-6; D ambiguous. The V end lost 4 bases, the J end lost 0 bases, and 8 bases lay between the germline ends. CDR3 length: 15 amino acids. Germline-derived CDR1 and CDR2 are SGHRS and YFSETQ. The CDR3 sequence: CASSPDNSYNSPLHF. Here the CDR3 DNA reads TGCGCCAGCAGCCCTGACAACTCCTATAATTCACCCCTCCACTTT.

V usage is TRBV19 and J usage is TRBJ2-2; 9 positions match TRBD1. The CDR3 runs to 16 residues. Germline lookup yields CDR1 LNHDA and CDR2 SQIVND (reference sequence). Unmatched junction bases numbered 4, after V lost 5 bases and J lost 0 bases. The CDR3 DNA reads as TGTGCCAGTAGTTACAGGGGGCCATCGAACACCGGGGAGCTGTTTTTT. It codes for CASSYRGPSNTGELFF. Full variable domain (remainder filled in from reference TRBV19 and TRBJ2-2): DGGITQSPKYLFRKEGQNVTLSCEQNLNHDAMYWYRQDPGQGLRLIYYSQIVNDFQKGDIAEGYSVSREKKESFPLTVTSAQKNPTAFYLCASSYRGPSNTGELFFGEGSRLTVL.

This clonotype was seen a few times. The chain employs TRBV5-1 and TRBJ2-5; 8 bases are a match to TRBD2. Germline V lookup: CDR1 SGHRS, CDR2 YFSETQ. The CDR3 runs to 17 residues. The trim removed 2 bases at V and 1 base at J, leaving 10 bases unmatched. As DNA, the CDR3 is TGCGCCAGCAGCTTCGGAGGCGCGGGAGGACCCCAAGAGACCCAGTACTTC. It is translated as CASSFGGAGGPQETQYF.

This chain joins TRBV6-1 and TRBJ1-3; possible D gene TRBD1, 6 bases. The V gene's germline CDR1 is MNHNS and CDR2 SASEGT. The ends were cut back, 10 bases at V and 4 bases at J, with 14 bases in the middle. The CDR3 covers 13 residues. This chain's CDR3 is CATAGTNGNTIYF. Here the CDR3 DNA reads TGTGCCACCGCCGGGACAAACGGAAACACCATATATTTT.

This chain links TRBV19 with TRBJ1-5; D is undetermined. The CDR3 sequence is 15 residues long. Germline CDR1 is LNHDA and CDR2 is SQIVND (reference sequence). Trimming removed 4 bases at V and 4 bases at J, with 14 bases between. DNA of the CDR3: TGTGCCAGTAGTAACACAGAGACGATTAATCAGCCCCAGCATTTT. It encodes CASSNTETINQPQHF. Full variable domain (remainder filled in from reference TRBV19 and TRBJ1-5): DGGITQSPKYLFRKEGQNVTLSCEQNLNHDAMYWYRQDPGQGLRLIYYSQIVNDFQKGDIAEGYSVSREKKESFPLTVTSAQKNPTAFYLCASSNTETINQPQHFGDGTRLSIL.

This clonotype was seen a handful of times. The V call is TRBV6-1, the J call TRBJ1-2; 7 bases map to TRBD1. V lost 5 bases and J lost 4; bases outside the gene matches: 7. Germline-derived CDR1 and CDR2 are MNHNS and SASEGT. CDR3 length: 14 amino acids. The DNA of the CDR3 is TGTGCCAGCAGTACCGACAGGGCCGCCTATGGCTACACCTTC. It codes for CASSTDRAAYGYTF.

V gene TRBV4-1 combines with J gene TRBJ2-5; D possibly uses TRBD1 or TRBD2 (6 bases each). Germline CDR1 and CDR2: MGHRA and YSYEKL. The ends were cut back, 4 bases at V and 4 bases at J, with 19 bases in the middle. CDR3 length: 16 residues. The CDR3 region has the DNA TGCGCCAGCAGCCTCGGACAGCCTGGGAGGTCAGAGACCCAGTACTTC. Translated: CASSLGQPGRSETQYF.

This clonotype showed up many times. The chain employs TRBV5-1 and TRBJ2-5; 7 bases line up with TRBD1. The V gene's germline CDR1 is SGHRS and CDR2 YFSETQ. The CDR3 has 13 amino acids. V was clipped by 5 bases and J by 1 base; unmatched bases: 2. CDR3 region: CASRQGFQETQYF. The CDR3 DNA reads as TGCGCCAGCAGACAGGGGTTCCAAGAGACCCAGTACTTC. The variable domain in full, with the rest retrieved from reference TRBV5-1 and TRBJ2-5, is KAGVTQTPRYLIKTRGQQVTLSCSPISGHRSVSWYQQTPGQGLQFLFEYFSETQRNKGNFPGRFSGRQFSNSRSEMNVSTLELGDSALYLCASRQGFQETQYFGPGTRLLVL.

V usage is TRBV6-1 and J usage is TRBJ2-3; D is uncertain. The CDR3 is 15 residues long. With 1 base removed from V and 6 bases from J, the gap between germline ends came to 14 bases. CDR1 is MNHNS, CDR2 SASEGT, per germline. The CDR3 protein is CASSEVVGFSDTQYF. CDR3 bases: TGTGCCAGCAGTGAAGTGGTCGGATTCTCGGATACGCAGTATTTT.

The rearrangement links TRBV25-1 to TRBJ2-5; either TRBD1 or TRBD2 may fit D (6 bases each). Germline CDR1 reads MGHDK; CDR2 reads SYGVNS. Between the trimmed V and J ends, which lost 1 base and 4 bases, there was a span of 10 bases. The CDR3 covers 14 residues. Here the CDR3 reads CASSELEGVETQYF. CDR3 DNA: TGTGCCAGCAGTGAATTGGAGGGGGTAGAGACCCAGTACTTC. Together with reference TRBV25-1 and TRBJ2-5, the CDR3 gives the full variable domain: EADIYQTPRYLVIGTGKKITLECSQTMGHDKMYWYQQDPGMELHLIHYSYGVNSTEKGDLSSESTVSRIRTEHFPLTLESARPSHTSQYLCASSELEGVETQYFGPGTRLLVL.

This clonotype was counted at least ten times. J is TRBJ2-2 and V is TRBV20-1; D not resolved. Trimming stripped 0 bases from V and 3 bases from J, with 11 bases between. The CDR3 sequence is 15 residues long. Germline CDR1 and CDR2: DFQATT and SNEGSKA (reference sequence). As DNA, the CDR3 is TGCAGTGCTAGAGATTCACGGGTGGACACCGGGGAGCTGTTTTTT. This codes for CSARDSRVDTGELFF.

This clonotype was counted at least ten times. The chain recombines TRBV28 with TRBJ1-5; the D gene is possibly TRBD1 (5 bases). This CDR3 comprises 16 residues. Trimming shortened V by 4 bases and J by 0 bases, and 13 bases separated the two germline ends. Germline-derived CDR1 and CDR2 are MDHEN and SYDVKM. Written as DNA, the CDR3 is TGTGCCAGCAGTTCCCCAGGGACGGATAGCAATCAGCCCCAGCATTTT. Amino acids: CASSSPGTDSNQPQHF. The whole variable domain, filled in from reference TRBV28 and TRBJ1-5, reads DVKVTQSSRYLVKRTGEKVFLECVQDMDHENMFWYRQDPGLGLRLIYFSYDVKMKEKGDIPEGYSVSREKKERFSLILESASTNQTSMYLCASSSPGTDSNQPQHFGDGTRLSIL.

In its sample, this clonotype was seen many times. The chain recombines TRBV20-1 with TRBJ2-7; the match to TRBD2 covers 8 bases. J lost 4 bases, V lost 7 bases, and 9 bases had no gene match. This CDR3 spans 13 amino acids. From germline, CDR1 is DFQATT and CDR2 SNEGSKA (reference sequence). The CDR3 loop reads CSGVAGILYEQYF. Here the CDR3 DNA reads TGCAGTGGGGTAGCGGGAATACTTTACGAGCAGTACTTC.

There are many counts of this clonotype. The CDR3, as DNA: TGCGCCAGCAGCTTGGATTTGGGGAGAGAAGCTTTCTTT. Translating it yields CASSLDLGREAFF. This chain joins TRBV5-1 and TRBJ1-1; no firm D call. CDR3 length equals 13 residues. CDR1 is SGHRS and CDR2 is YFSETQ in the germline V gene. Trimming stripped 0 bases from V and 8 bases from J, with 11 bases between.

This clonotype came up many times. The CDR3 spells CASSFIGNTEAFF. For the CDR3, the DNA is TGTGCCAGCAGTTTTATCGGAAACACTGAAGCTTTCTTT. The chain employs TRBV27 and TRBJ1-1; D not resolved. V was shortened by 3 bases and J by 2 bases, with 7 bases between the two germline ends. The CDR3 covers 13 residues. Germline-derived CDR1 and CDR2 are MNHEY and SMNVEV (reference sequence).

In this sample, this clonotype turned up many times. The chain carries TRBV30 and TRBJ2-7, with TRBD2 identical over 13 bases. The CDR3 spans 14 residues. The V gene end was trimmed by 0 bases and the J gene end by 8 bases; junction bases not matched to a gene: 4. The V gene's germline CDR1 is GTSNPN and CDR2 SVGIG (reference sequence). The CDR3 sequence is CAWSVTGTSGKQYF. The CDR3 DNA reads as TGTGCCTGGAGTGTCACCGGGACTAGCGGGAAGCAGTACTTC.

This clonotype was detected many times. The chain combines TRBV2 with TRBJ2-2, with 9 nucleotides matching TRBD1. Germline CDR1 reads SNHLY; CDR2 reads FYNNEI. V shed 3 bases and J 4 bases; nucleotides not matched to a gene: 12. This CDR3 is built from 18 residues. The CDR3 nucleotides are TGTGCCAGCAGTGATTTTACCCCAAGACAGGGGGGCACCGGGGAGCTGTTTTTT. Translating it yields CASSDFTPRQGGTGELFF.

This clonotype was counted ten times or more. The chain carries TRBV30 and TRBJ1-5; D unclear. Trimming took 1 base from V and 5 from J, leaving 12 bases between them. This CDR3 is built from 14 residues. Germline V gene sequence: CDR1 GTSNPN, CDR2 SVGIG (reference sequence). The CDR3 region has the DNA TGTGCCTGGAGTGCGGCCGCCGGGGATCAGCCCCAGCATTTT. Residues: CAWSAAAGDQPQHF.

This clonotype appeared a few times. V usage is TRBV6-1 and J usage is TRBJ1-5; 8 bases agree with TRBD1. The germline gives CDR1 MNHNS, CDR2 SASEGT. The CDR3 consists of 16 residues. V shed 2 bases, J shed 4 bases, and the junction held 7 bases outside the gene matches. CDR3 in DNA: TGTGCCAGCAGTGAAAGGTATACAGGGGGGAATCAGCCCCAGCATTTT. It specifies CASSERYTGGNQPQHF.

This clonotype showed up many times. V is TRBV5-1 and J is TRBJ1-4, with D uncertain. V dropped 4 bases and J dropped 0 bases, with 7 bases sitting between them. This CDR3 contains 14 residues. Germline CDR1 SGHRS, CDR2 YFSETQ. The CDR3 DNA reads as TGCGCCAGCAGCCGCGACACAACTAATGAAAAACTGTTTTTT. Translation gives CASSRDTTNEKLFF. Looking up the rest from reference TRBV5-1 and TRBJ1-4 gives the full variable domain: KAGVTQTPRYLIKTRGQQVTLSCSPISGHRSVSWYQQTPGQGLQFLFEYFSETQRNKGNFPGRFSGRQFSNSRSEMNVSTLELGDSALYLCASSRDTTNEKLFFGSGTQLSVL.

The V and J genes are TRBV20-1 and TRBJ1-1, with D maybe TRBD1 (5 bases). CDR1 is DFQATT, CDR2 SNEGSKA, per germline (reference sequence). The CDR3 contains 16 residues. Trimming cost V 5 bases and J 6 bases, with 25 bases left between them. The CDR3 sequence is CSAPIGTAVDLAEAFF. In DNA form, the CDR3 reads TGCAGTGCTCCGATCGGGACTGCCGTAGACTTGGCTGAAGCTTTCTTT.

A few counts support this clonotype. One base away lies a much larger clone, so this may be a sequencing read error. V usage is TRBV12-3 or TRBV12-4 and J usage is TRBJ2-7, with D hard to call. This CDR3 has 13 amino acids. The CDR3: CASSLSPTYAQYF. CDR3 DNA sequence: TGTGCCAGCAGTTTATCCCCTACCTACGCGCAGTACTTC.

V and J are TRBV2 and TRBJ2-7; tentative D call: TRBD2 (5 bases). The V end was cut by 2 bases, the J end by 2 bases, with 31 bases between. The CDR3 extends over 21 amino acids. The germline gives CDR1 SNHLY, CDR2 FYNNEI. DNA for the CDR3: TGTGCCAGCAGTGAATCGTGGCGGGTAGGTCCCGTCGGGTCAAAAACCTACGAGCAGTACTTC. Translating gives CASSESWRVGPVGSKTYEQYF.

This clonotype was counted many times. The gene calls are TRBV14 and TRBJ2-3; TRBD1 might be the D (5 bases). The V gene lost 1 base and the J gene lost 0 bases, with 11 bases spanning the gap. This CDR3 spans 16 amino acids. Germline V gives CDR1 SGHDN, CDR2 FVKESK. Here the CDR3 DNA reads TGTGCCAGCAGCCAAGGTTTGACAGCGAGCACAGATACGCAGTATTTT. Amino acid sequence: CASSQGLTASTDTQYF.

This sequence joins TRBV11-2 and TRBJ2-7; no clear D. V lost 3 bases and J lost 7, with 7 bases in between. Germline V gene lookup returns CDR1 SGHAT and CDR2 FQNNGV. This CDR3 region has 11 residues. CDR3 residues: CASSFSREQYF. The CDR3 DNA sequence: TGTGCCAGCAGCTTTTCACGGGAGCAGTACTTC.